Following are 24 T cell receptor beta chains from one sample sequenced in a study of T cells in Graves' hyperthyroidism and ophthalmopathy. Researchers amplified the TCR beta CDR3 regions from RNA transcripts. The HTBI set primed first-round TCR CDR3 RT-PCR. MiXCR, run by TCRdb on the multiplex PCR reads, gives a single entry per CDR3 protein. The repertoire has fewer than 900,000 distinct CDR3 sequences, 16% of them found once; the top ten carry around 7.7%. The source material was blood. These receptors were obtained from a man aged 18 to 30 with Graves' hyperthyroidism.

The CDR3, as DNA: TGTGCCAGCAGCTTAGAGGCGGGCGGACCTAGCACAGATACGCAGTATTTT. It specifies CASSLEAGGPSTDTQYF. This chain joins TRBV7-9 and TRBJ2-3, with D maybe TRBD2 (5 bases). The CDR3 has 17 residues. V lost 1 base and J 0 bases, leaving 14 bases between the germline ends. The germline CDR1 and CDR2 sequences are SEHNR and FQNEAQ (reference sequence).

This clonotype was detected ten times or more. The J gene is TRBJ2-7, the V gene TRBV3-1, with D possibly being TRBD2 (6 bases). Germline assignment: CDR1 LGHDT and CDR2 YNNKEL (reference sequence). The CDR3 is 13 amino acids. Trimming cost V 4 bases and J 5 bases, with 12 bases left between them. This CDR3 reads CASSPRGGDEQYF. The CDR3 DNA reads TGTGCCAGCAGCCCTCGTGGAGGGGACGAGCAGTACTTC.

The chain recombines TRBV6-1 with TRBJ2-7, with a possible D match to TRBD1 (6 bases). V lost 3 bases and J lost 2, with 8 bases in between. CDR3 length equals 13 residues. Looked up from germline, CDR1 is MNHNS and CDR2 is SASEGT. CDR3 region: CASSDRTAYEQYF. CDR3 sequence (DNA): TGTGCCAGCAGTGATCGGACAGCCTACGAGCAGTACTTC.

The rearrangement joins TRBV7-9 to TRBJ1-4, with D hard to call. Germline CDR1 and CDR2: SEHNR and FQNEAQ (reference sequence). V was trimmed by 1 base and J by 8 bases, leaving 11 bases between them. The CDR3 extends over 14 amino acids. For the CDR3, the DNA is TGTGCCAGCAGCTTAGTCCAGGTTGGGGAAAAACTGTTTTTT. Its protein product is CASSLVQVGEKLFF.

This chain uses TRBV6-1 with TRBJ2-4; D not resolved. Trimming removed 7 bases from V and 7 bases from J, with 11 bases in between. The CDR3 has 12 residues. CDR1 is MNHNS, CDR2 SASEGT, per germline. The CDR3 region is CASNLYGNIQYF. For the CDR3, the DNA is TGTGCCAGCAACCTCTACGGGAACATTCAGTACTTC.

This clonotype was recorded a few times. The rearrangement uses TRBV6-1 and TRBJ1-2; 12 bases agree with TRBD1. The CDR3 covers 18 residues. Looked up from germline, CDR1 is MNHNS and CDR2 is SASEGT. J gave up 2 bases and V 5 bases, and 12 bases lay outside the gene matches. CDR3 sequence reads: CASSSTGTGGFVNYGYTF. The CDR3 DNA sequence: TGTGCCAGCAGTTCCACAGGGACAGGGGGCTTCGTCAACTATGGCTACACCTTC.

This clonotype was observed at least ten times. This chain connects TRBV3-1 to TRBJ2-7; D is unclear. V lost 0 bases and J 6 bases, leaving 3 bases between the germline ends. CDR1 is LGHDT and CDR2 is YNNKEL in the germline V gene (reference sequence). The CDR3 totals 11 residues. CDR3 in amino acids: CASSQESEQYF. The CDR3 region has the DNA TGTGCCAGCAGCCAAGAATCCGAGCAGTACTTC.

In its sample, this clonotype was seen many times. The V and J genes are TRBV7-3 and TRBJ2-3; 8 bases are a match to TRBD1. Germline CDR1 SGHTA, CDR2 FQGTGA. The junction had 1 base not matched to a gene; V was cut back by 1 base and J by 1 base. The CDR3 sequence is 15 residues long. DNA for the CDR3: TGTGCCAGCAGCTTAAGGGGACAGGGCACAGATACGCAGTATTTT. Translation: CASSLRGQGTDTQYF.

This chain links TRBV29-1 with TRBJ2-3, with 9 positions matching TRBD2. There are 15 residues in the CDR3. The trim removed 0 bases at V and 6 bases at J, leaving 7 bases unmatched. Germline lookup yields CDR1 SQVTM and CDR2 ANQGSEA. The CDR3 DNA reads as TGCAGCGTTGAAGATGTGGCTAGCGGGACGGATACGCAGTATTTT. As protein: CSVEDVASGTDTQYF.

This clonotype came up a few times. The chain has TRBV6-2 or TRBV6-3 and TRBJ2-3; tentatively, D is TRBD2 (6 bases). The CDR3 runs 14 residues. Trimming pared 7 bases from V and 5 bases from J, leaving 16 bases between. CDR1 is MNHEY and CDR2 is SVGEGT in the germline V gene. CDR3 nucleotide sequence: TGTGCCAGCACCCGAGGGGACTCGCAAGATACGCAGTATTTT. Protein: CASTRGDSQDTQYF.

As for this clonotype: The junction departs from the called germline gene at one end, perhaps through a read error. The genes are TRBV14 and TRBJ1-1; 7 bases are a match to TRBD1. Per germline, CDR1 SGHDN and CDR2 FVKESK. The CDR3 loop spans 15 amino acids. CDR3 sequence: CASSQIGTVGTEASF. CDR3 coding DNA: TGTGCCAGCAGCCAAATAGGGACAGTGGGCACTGAAGCTTCCTTT. The full variable domain, completed using reference TRBV14 and TRBJ1-1, is EAGVTQFPSHSVIEKGQTVTLRCDPISGHDNLYWYRRVMGKEIKFLLHFVKESKQDESGMPNNRFLAERTGGTYSTLKVQPAELEDSGVYFCASSQIGTVGTEASFGQGTRLTVV.

This clonotype has at least ten counts. J is TRBJ1-1 and V is TRBV27, with D maybe TRBD1 (6 bases). The CDR3 consists of 15 residues. V was cut by 2 bases and J by 1 base, with 11 bases left in between. Germline CDR1 and CDR2: MNHEY and SMNVEV (reference sequence). The CDR3 sequence: CASSLQGRGNTEAFF. As DNA, the CDR3 is TGTGCCAGCAGTTTACAGGGCAGGGGGAACACTGAAGCTTTCTTT.

This clonotype was recorded a few times. The chain uses TRBV28 and TRBJ2-5; D is unresolved. Germline assignment: CDR1 MDHEN and CDR2 SYDVKM. V lost 10 bases and J lost 1, with 13 bases in between. This CDR3 comprises 13 residues. The CDR3 bases are TGTGCCACTAACTGGCCGATCCAAGAGACCCAGTACTTC. This translates into CATNWPIQETQYF.

This clonotype was picked up a small number of times. The V gene is TRBV6-2 or TRBV6-3, the J gene TRBJ2-7; D might be TRBD1 (6 bases). Trimming cost V 6 bases and J 1 base, with 16 bases left between them. This CDR3 has 15 residues. Germline V CDR1 and CDR2: MNHEY, SVGEGT. DNA for the CDR3: TGTGCCAGCAGCTACAGGGTCCCATTGTCCTACGAGCAGTACTTC. Encoded protein: CASSYRVPLSYEQYF.

This clonotype appeared many times. The chain joins TRBV3-1 to TRBJ2-4; 7 nucleotides agree with TRBD1. The germline V gene has CDR1 LGHDT and CDR2 YNNKEL (reference sequence). Germline trimming cut 4 bases from V and 4 bases from J; bases unmatched to any gene: 7. The CDR3 runs to 15 residues. This CDR3 is CASSLTPGQKNIQYF. Written as DNA, the CDR3 is TGTGCCAGCAGCCTAACGCCGGGACAGAAAAACATTCAGTACTTC.

V gene TRBV5-5 combines with J gene TRBJ2-2; TRBD1 is a possible D gene (6 bases). CDR1 and CDR2 from the germline V gene are SGHKS and YYEKEE (reference sequence). The ends were cut back, 4 bases at V and 5 bases at J, with 18 bases in the middle. CDR3 length: 16 amino acids. The DNA for the CDR3 is TGTGCCAGCAGCGTTTCAGGGGCCCCGTGGACCGGGGAGCTGTTTTTT. It translates to CASSVSGAPWTGELFF.

This clonotype was seen repeatedly, ten times or more. The chain uses TRBV29-1 and TRBJ1-1; a possible D gene is TRBD1 (6 bases). From germline, CDR1 is SQVTM and CDR2 ANQGSEA. The V end lost 6 bases, the J end lost 4 bases, and 21 bases lay between the germline ends. The CDR3 length is 15 residues. CDR3 region: CSVAEAQGRGTEAFF. In DNA form, the CDR3 reads TGCAGCGTCGCCGAAGCACAGGGCCGGGGCACTGAAGCTTTCTTT. The full variable domain, its missing parts supplied by reference TRBV29-1 and TRBJ1-1, is SAVISQKPSRDICQRGTSLTIQCQVDSQVTMMFWYRQQPGQSLTLIATANQGSEATYESGFVIDKFPISRPNLTFSTLTVSNMSPEDSSIYLCSVAEAQGRGTEAFFGQGTRLTVV.

At least ten counts were recorded for this clonotype. This chain connects TRBV3-1 to TRBJ1-1; D perhaps matches TRBD1 (6 bases). CDR3 length equals 15 residues. Germline assignment: CDR1 LGHDT and CDR2 YNNKEL (reference sequence). Between the trimmed V and J ends, which lost 2 bases and 0 bases, there was a span of 10 bases. CDR3 sequence reads: CASSQPRGMNTEAFF. The CDR3 region has the DNA TGTGCCAGCAGCCAACCCAGGGGAATGAACACTGAAGCTTTCTTT.

The gene calls are TRBV20-1 and TRBJ1-6; no definite D call. The CDR3 runs to 16 residues. The V gene lost 8 bases and the J gene lost 0 bases, with 17 bases spanning the gap. Germline V gives CDR1 DFQATT, CDR2 SNEGSKA (reference sequence). The CDR3 spells CSPLGMASSYNSPLHF. The CDR3 DNA follows: TGCAGTCCCCTCGGGATGGCGAGCTCCTATAATTCACCCCTCCACTTT.

V is TRBV6-1 and J is TRBJ2-1; D gene unclear. The length of the CDR3 is 13 residues. Between the trimmed V and J ends, which lost 4 bases and 0 bases, there was a span of 4 bases. Germline CDR1 is MNHNS and CDR2 is SASEGT. This CDR3 reads CASSVDSYNEQFF. The CDR3 DNA reads as TGTGCCAGCAGTGTGGACTCCTACAATGAGCAGTTCTTC.

The chain couples TRBV9 to TRBJ1-3, with 8 bases aligning to TRBD1. The CDR3 runs 16 residues. Trimming at V came to 4 bases and at J to 0 bases, leaving 6 bases not matched to a gene. CDR1 is SGDLS, CDR2 YYNGEE, per germline. The CDR3 loop reads CASSTRQGYSGNTIYF. As DNA, the CDR3 is TGTGCCAGCAGCACCAGACAGGGGTACTCTGGAAACACCATATATTTT.

This clonotype was counted at least ten times. V and J are TRBV28 and TRBJ1-2, with unresolved D. The CDR3 covers 12 residues. V was clipped by 5 bases and J by 7 bases, with 11 bases between them. Germline CDR1 reads MDHEN; CDR2 reads SYDVKM. The chain's CDR3 is CASSPIYGGYTF. The CDR3 DNA sequence: TGTGCCAGCAGTCCTATTTACGGTGGCTACACCTTC.

This clonotype was detected only a few times. The CDR3 coding sequence is TGCAGCGTTCCTAATCCGGAGGCCACTGAAGCTTTCTTT. Amino acids: CSVPNPEATEAFF. The genes are TRBV29-1 and TRBJ1-1, with D unclear. The CDR3 is 13 amino acids. CDR1 is SQVTM and CDR2 is ANQGSEA in the germline V gene. V was shortened by 5 bases and J by 4 bases, with 14 bases between the two germline ends.

This clonotype was counted at least ten times. The chain is built from TRBV29-1 and TRBJ1-1; D remains ambiguous. The V end lost 7 bases, the J end lost 2 bases, and 14 bases lay between the germline ends. Looked up from germline, CDR1 is SQVTM and CDR2 is ANQGSEA. This CDR3 region has 13 residues. The CDR3 here is CSGSSRTNTEAFF. The CDR3 nucleotides read TGCAGCGGATCGTCGCGCACCAACACTGAAGCTTTCTTT.